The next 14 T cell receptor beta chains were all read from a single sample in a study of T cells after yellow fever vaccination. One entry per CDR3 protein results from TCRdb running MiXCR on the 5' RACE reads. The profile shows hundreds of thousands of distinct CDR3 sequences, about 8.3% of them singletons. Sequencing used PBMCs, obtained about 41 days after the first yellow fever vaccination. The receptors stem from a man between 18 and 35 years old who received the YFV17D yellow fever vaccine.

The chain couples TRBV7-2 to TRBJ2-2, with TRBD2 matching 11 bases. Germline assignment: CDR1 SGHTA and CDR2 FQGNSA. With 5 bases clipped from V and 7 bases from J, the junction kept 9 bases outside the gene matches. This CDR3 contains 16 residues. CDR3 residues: CASSPLAGAAGGELFF. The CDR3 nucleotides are TGTGCCAGCAGCCCACTAGCGGGGGCTGCGGGCGGGGAGCTGTTTTTT.

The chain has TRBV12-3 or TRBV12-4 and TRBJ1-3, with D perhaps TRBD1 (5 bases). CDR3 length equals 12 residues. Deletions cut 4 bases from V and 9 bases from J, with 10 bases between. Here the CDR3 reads CASSSVGATIYF. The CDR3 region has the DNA TGTGCCAGCAGTTCTGTAGGGGCCACCATATATTTT.

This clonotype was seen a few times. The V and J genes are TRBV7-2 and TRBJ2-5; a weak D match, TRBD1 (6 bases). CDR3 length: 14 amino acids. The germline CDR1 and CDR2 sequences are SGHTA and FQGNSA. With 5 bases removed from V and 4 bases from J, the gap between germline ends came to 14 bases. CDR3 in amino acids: CASSPPDRRETQYF. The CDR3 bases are TGTGCCAGCAGCCCACCGGACAGACGAGAGACCCAGTACTTC.

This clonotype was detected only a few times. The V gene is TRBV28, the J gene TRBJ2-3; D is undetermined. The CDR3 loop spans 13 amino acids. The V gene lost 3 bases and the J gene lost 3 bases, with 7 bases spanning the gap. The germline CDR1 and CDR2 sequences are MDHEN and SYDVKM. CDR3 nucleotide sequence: TGTGCCAGCAGTTTCCGCCGGACAGATACGCAGTATTTT. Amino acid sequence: CASSFRRTDTQYF.

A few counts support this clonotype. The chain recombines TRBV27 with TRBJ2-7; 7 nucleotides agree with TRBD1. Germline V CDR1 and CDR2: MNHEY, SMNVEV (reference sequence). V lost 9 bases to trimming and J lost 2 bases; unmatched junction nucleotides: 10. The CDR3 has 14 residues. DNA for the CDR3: TGTGCCAGTGCGCCAGGCAGGGGGACCTACGAGCAGTACGTC. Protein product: CASAPGRGTYEQYV.

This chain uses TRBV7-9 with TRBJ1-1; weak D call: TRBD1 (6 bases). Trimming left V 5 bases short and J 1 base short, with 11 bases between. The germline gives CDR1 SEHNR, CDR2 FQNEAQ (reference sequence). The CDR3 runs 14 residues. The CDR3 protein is CASSTLQGNTEAFF. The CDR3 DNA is TGTGCCAGCAGCACATTACAGGGGAACACTGAAGCTTTCTTT.

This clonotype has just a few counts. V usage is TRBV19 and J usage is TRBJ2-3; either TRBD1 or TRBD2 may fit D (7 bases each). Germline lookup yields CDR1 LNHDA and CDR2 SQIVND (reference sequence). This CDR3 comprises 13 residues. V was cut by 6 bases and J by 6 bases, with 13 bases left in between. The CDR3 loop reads CASRPGGGDTQYF. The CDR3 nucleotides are TGTGCCAGTAGACCAGGGGGGGGGGATACGCAGTATTTT.

CDR3 nucleotides: TGTGCCAGCAGCTCTATTTCAGGGGGCAGGAATGAAAAACTGTTTTTT. Amino acid sequence: CASSSISGGRNEKLFF. The rearrangement joins TRBV7-9 to TRBJ1-4, with 8 bases matching TRBD1. Germline assignment: CDR1 SEHNR and CDR2 FQNEAQ (reference sequence). Trimming removed 4 bases from V and 5 bases from J; junction bases left unmatched: 9. The CDR3 loop spans 16 amino acids.

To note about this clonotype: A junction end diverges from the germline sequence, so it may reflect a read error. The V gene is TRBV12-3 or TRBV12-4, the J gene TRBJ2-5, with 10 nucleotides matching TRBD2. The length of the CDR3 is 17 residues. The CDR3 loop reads CTSSPYLLAGTSETQYF. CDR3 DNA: TGTACCAGCAGCCCATACTTACTAGCGGGGACGTCGGAGACCCAGTACTTC.

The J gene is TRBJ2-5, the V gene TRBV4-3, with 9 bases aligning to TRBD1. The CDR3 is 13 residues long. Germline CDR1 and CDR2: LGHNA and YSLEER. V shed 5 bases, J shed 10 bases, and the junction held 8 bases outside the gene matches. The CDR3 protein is CASSSGQGDVQYF. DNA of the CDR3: TGCGCCAGCAGCTCGGGACAGGGCGATGTCCAGTACTTC.

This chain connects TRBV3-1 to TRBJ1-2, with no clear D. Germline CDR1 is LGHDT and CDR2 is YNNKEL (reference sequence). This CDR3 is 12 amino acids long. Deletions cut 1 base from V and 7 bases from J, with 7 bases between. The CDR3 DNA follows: TGTGCCAGCAGCCAAGGCTGGGGTGGCTACACCTTC. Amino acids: CASSQGWGGYTF.

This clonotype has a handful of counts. The CDR3, as DNA: TGCAGCGTTGAGGTACCACCCCAAGAGACCCAGTACTTC. Protein: CSVEVPPQETQYF. The genes are TRBV29-1 and TRBJ2-5; D is unclear. The CDR3 runs 13 residues. V was clipped by 3 bases and J by 1 base, with 9 bases between them. CDR1 SQVTM and CDR2 ANQGSEA come from the germline V gene.

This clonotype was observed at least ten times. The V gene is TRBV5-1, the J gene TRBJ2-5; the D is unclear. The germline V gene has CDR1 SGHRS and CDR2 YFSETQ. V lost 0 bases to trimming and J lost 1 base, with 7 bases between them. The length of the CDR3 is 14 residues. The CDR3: CASSLETTQETQYF. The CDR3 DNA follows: TGCGCCAGCAGCTTGGAGACAACCCAAGAGACCCAGTACTTC. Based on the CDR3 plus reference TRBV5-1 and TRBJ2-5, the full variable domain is KAGVTQTPRYLIKTRGQQVTLSCSPISGHRSVSWYQQTPGQGLQFLFEYFSETQRNKGNFPGRFSGRQFSNSRSEMNVSTLELGDSALYLCASSLETTQETQYFGPGTRLLVL.

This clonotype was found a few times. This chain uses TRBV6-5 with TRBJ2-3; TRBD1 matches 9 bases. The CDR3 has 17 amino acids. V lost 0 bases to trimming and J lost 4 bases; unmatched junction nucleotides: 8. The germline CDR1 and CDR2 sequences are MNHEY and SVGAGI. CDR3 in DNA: TGTGCCAGCAGTTACTCAAGGGAGGGGACAGGGTCAGATACGCAGTATTTT. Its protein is CASSYSREGTGSDTQYF.